This T cell receptor beta chain stems from a study of blood T cell repertoires in COVID-19. On the study more broadly: Researchers got acute and convalescent COVID-19 samples from the United States, Italy and Spain.

This CDR3 spans 15 amino acids. The junction had 7 bases not matched to a gene; V was cut back by 3 bases and J by 3 bases. Germline V lookup: CDR1 GTSNPN, CDR2 SVGIG (reference sequence). The study assigned cohorts using participant-reported clinical history. A few counts support this clone. As originally analysed: Nucleated cell number was recorded as an estimate derived from reference gene primer amplification. The table came from immunoSEQ multiplex PCR; TCRdb's copy has only in-frame clones and leaves some out. The V and J calls and clone size come from that table; D and trimming were worked out from the DNA. The table lists around 280,000 clones, 90% of them singletons, with 1.7% in the top ten.

This TCR came from a woman younger than 30 with acute COVID-19. The material sequenced was PBMCs or T cells enriched from blood (not recorded which). The chain couples TRBV30 to TRBJ2-3; 9 positions agree with TRBD1. This CDR3 reads CAWSPGTGSTDTQYF. CDR3 bases: TGTGCCTGGAGCCCCGGGACAGGGTCGACAGATACGCAGTATTTT.